The T cell receptor (beta chain) under discussion was sequenced for a study of T cell responses to AZD1222 COVID-19 vaccine. Background on the study: Analyses pooled second doses at about 4 or about 12 weeks. General study points: Donors were largely white British and mainly female; clonal diversity was possibly underestimated.

Measured with immunoSEQ multiplex PCR; TCRdb has only the in-frame clones, and not every one. The table lists 120,000 to 150,000 clones, 90% to 95% of them singletons. This clone was found once. As yet, its antigen is unknown. This CDR3 has 14 residues. The germline gives CDR1 SGHTA, CDR2 FQGTGA. With 1 base removed from V and 3 bases from J, the gap between germline ends came to 10 bases. This sequence joins TRBV7-3 and TRBJ2-7; D is unclear. The source of this sequence is an adult in good health. Sequencing was performed on peripheral blood, taken on day 0 of AZD1222 vaccination. DNA of the CDR3: TGTGCCAGCAGCTTAATGGGAAACGGCTACGAGCAGTACTTC. It specifies CASSLMGNGYEQYF.